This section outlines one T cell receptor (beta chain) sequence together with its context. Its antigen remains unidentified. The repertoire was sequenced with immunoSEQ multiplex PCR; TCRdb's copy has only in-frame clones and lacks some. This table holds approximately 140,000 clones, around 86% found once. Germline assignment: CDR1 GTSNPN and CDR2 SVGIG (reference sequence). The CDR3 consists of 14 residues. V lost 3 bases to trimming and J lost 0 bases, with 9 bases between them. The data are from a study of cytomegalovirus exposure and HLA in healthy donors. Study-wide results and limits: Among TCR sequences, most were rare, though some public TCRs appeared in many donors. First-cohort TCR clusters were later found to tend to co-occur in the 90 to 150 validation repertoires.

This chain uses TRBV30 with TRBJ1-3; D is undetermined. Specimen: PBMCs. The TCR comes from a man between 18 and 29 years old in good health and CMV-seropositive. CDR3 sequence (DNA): TGTGCCTGGAGCCTAGGAGGCTCTGGAAACACCATATATTTT. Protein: CAWSLGGSGNTIYF.